This is a list of T cell receptor beta chains from one sample in a study of a mutant IDH1 vaccine in newly diagnosed glioma. Which antigens these TCRs recognize remains unknown. Sequencing was performed with immunoSEQ multiplex PCR; in TCRdb, only in-frame clones are kept and a portion is missing. Seen here are roughly 40,000 clones, roughly 92% observed once, and the top ten hold 2% to 3%. The sequences come from PBMCs, collected from a glioma patient whose treatment included an IDH1 peptide vaccine. These receptors all stem from a man aged 50 to 60 with glioma. CDR3s include the opening cysteine and the closing phenylalanine or tryptophan. D genes are given only for firm matches. The size entry is marked missing in some rows and otherwise reads once, few, many or a size class.

J gene	V gene	D gene	clone size	CDR3 protein	CDR3 DNA
TRBJ1-1	TRBV7-3	TRBD1	-	CASRSPGQDTEAFF	TGTGCCAGCAGGTCCCCGGGACAGGACACTGAAGCTTTCTTT
TRBJ1-1	TRBV29-1	TRBD1	-	CSRVPGQGNTEAFF	TGCAGTAGAGTGCCGGGACAGGGGAACACTGAAGCTTTCTTT
TRBJ2-7	TRBV6-5	-	-	CASSYSADTDSYEQYF	TGTGCCAGCAGTTACTCTGCCGACACAGACTCCTACGAGCAGTACTTC
TRBJ1-1	TRBV7-6	-	-	CASSLVWGGGPEAFF	TGTGCCAGCAGCTTAGTGTGGGGAGGGGGGCCTGAAGCTTTCTTT
TRBJ1-4	TRBV15	TRBD1	-	CATSRAAGGREKLFF	TGTGCCACCAGCAGAGCCGCAGGGGGCCGCGAAAAACTGTTTTTT
TRBJ2-2	TRBV20-1	-	once	CSASGYRELFF	TGCAGTGCTAGTGGGTACCGGGAGCTGTTTTTT
TRBJ1-3	TRBV28	TRBD1	-	CASSPGDSSGNTIYF	TGTGCCAGCAGCCCGGGGGACAGCTCTGGAAACACCATATATTTT
TRBJ2-7	TRBV11-2	-	-	CASSLGLDSYEQYF	TGTGCCAGCAGCTTAGGACTAGACAGCTACGAGCAGTACTTC
TRBJ2-7	TRBV7-8	TRBD1	-	CASSQPGQQNEQYF	TGTGCCAGCAGCCAACCGGGACAGCAAAACGAGCAGTACTTC
TRBJ1-5	TRBV19	-	-	CASSVGSPQPQHF	TGTGCCAGTTCTGTGGGGTCCCCTCAGCCCCAGCATTTT
TRBJ1-4	TRBV5-4	TRBD1	-	CASTDRDRDREKLFF	TGTGCCAGCACCGACCGGGACAGGGATCGTGAAAAACTGTTTTTT
TRBJ2-3	TRBV27	-	-	CASSPNPLGDTQYF	TGTGCCAGCAGTCCAAACCCCCTGGGAGATACGCAGTATTTT
TRBJ2-2	TRBV30	TRBD1	-	CAWRGQGSNTGELFF	TGTGCCTGGAGAGGACAGGGCTCGAACACCGGGGAGCTGTTTTTT
TRBJ2-2	TRBV2	TRBD2	-	CASSWGLAGGLRNTGELFF	TGTGCCAGCAGCTGGGGACTAGCGGGAGGGTTGAGGAACACCGGGGAGCTGTTTTTT
TRBJ1-4	TRBV27	-	-	CASSLSPPTELFF	TGTGCCAGCAGTTTATCACCCCCCACCGAACTGTTTTTT
TRBJ2-3	TRBV5-1	TRBD1	-	CASSPGQGTTDTQYF	TGCGCCAGCAGCCCTGGACAGGGCACCACAGATACGCAGTATTTT
TRBJ2-5	TRBV18	-	-	CASSPRDNQETQYF	TGTGCCAGCTCACCGCGGGACAACCAAGAGACCCAGTACTTC
TRBJ2-3	TRBV4-3	-	-	CASSQEVGGLATDTQYF	TGCGCCAGCAGCCAAGAAGTAGGGGGTTTAGCCACAGATACGCAGTATTTT
TRBJ2-3	TRBV5-1	TRBD1	-	CASSSLGVQGAFRTDTQYF	TGCGCCAGCAGCAGTCTGGGGGTACAGGGGGCGTTCCGCACAGATACGCAGTATTTT
TRBJ1-2	TRBV7-2	TRBD1	few	CASSGQGYYGYTF	TGTGCCAGCAGCGGACAGGGATACTATGGCTACACCTTC
TRBJ1-2	TRBV6-5	-	-	CASRAGITWTGYTF	TGTGCCAGCAGGGCGGGTATAACCTGGACGGGCTACACCTTC
TRBJ2-1	TRBV27	TRBD2	-	CASFPTSGNYNEQFF	TGTGCCAGCTTTCCAACTAGCGGGAACTACAATGAGCAGTTCTTC
TRBJ1-2	TRBV5-5	TRBD1	-	CASSFIFSDRAHTF	TGTGCCAGCAGCTTCATTTTCTCGGACAGGGCCCACACCTTC
TRBJ2-7	TRBV18	TRBD2	-	CASSPRREGSSYEQYF	TGTGCCAGCTCACCACGTCGGGAGGGAAGCTCCTACGAGCAGTACTTC
TRBJ1-1	TRBV2	-	few	CASSAGMNTEAFF	TGTGCCAGCAGTGCGGGAATGAACACTGAAGCTTTCTTT
TRBJ1-6	TRBV7-9	-	-	CASSFDRWFSPLHF	TGTGCCAGCAGCTTCGACAGGTGGTTTTCACCCCTCCACTTT
TRBJ2-4	TRBV18	TRBD2	-	CASSPPTSGRTKNIQYF	TGTGCCAGCTCACCTCCAACTAGCGGGAGGACCAAAAACATTCAGTACTTC
TRBJ2-1	TRBV27	-	-	CASSFRSRVWIHEQFF	TGTGCCAGCAGTTTTAGATCCAGGGTGTGGATCCATGAGCAGTTCTTC
TRBJ1-1	TRBV5-4	TRBD1	-	CASRNGQGLNTEAFF	TGTGCCAGCAGGAATGGACAGGGGCTGAACACTGAAGCTTTCTTT
TRBJ1-4	TRBV21-1	-	-	CASNPGRTATNEKLFF	TGTGCCAGCAACCCTGGACGGACTGCAACTAATGAAAAACTGTTTTTT
TRBJ1-2	TRBV2	-	once	CASSDGSSNYGYTF	TGTGCCAGCAGTGATGGTTCCTCGAACTATGGCTACACCTTC
TRBJ2-2	TRBV5-1	-	-	CASSLGGMRTGELFF	TGCGCCAGCAGCTTGGGGGGAATGCGCACCGGGGAGCTGTTTTTT
TRBJ2-3	TRBV6-5	-	medium-sized	CASKRDNSDTQYF	TGTGCCAGCAAAAGGGACAATTCAGATACGCAGTATTTT
TRBJ2-7	TRBV7-9	TRBD2	-	CASSVYPGLDTYEQYF	TGTGCCAGCAGCGTGTACCCCGGACTAGATACTTACGAGCAGTACTTC
TRBJ2-5	TRBV10-2	TRBD1	-	CASSRQGLRETQYF	TGCGCCAGCAGTAGACAGGGATTGAGGGAGACCCAGTACTTC
TRBJ1-6	TRBV30	TRBD1	-	CAWSSGQGRFTPLHF	TGTGCCTGGAGTTCCGGACAGGGGAGGTTTACACCCCTCCACTTT
TRBJ1-5	TRBV5-1	-	-	CASSPDGRGNQPQHF	TGCGCCAGCAGCCCGGATGGTAGGGGCAATCAGCCCCAGCATTTT
TRBJ1-1	TRBV18	-	-	CASSPMDGGVEAFF	TGTGCCAGCTCACCGATGGACGGGGGGGTTGAAGCTTTCTTT
TRBJ1-3	TRBV15	TRBD1	-	CATSRGGQARGNTIYF	TGTGCCACCAGCAGAGGGGGACAGGCTAGAGGAAACACCATATATTTT
TRBJ2-2	TRBV27	-	-	CASSFRGTNTGELFF	TGTGCCAGCAGTTTTAGGGGGACGAACACCGGGGAGCTGTTTTTT
TRBJ1-3	TRBV27	-	few	CASSFGDPLSGNTIYF	TGTGCCAGCAGTTTTGGGGACCCGCTCTCTGGAAACACCATATATTTT
TRBJ2-3	TRBV25-1	TRBD1	-	CAYYTRDRGFRDTQYF	TGTGCCTATTACACCCGGGACAGGGGGTTTAGGGATACGCAGTATTTT
TRBJ2-1	TRBV9	-	-	CASSVGVNEQFF	TGTGCCAGCAGCGTAGGAGTGAATGAGCAGTTCTTC
TRBJ2-7	TRBV10-1	TRBD2	-	CASSELAGGNEQYF	TGCGCCAGCAGTGAGCTAGCGGGCGGGAACGAGCAGTACTTC
TRBJ1-2	TRBV27	TRBD1	-	CASTRVGDRGNYGYTF	TGTGCCAGCACCAGGGTGGGGGACAGGGGGAACTATGGCTACACCTTC
TRBJ2-7	TRBV6-1	-	-	CASSEFPEHSYEQYF	TGTGCCAGCAGTGAGTTTCCAGAACACTCCTACGAGCAGTACTTC
TRBJ2-7	TRBV18	-	-	CASSLEEAPLYEQYF	TGTGCCAGCTCACTTGAAGAAGCCCCCCTCTACGAGCAGTACTTC
TRBJ2-3	TRBV2	-	-	CASNPSRGDTQYF	TGTGCCAGCAACCCCAGCCGGGGAGATACGCAGTATTTT
TRBJ2-7	TRBV27	TRBD2	-	CASSRGRAPSYEQYF	TGTGCCAGCAGTCGCGGGAGGGCTCCTTCCTACGAGCAGTACTTC
TRBJ2-7	TRBV5-5	TRBD1	-	CASGPLQGGHEQYF	TGTGCCAGCGGTCCTTTACAGGGGGGCCACGAGCAGTACTTC
TRBJ1-5	TRBV19	TRBD1	few	CASNQGGTGGRPQHF	TGTGCCAGTAACCAGGGAGGGACAGGGGGGAGGCCCCAGCATTTT
TRBJ2-6	TRBV5-5	-	-	CASSLVGSGANVLTF	TGTGCCAGCAGCTTGGTTGGGTCTGGGGCCAACGTCCTGACTTTC
TRBJ1-1	TRBV27	TRBD1	-	CASSTGQGTNTEAFF	TGTGCCAGCAGTACCGGACAGGGAACGAACACTGAAGCTTTCTTT